One and the same sample provided the 32 T cell receptor beta chains below, sequenced in a study of T cell clonality in common variable immunodeficiency. Using immunoSEQ multiplex PCR, the repertoire was profiled, and TCRdb retains in-frame clones only, with some absent. The sample shows fewer than 65,000 clones, none of them appearing just once. The sample comprised peripheral blood mononuclear cells. Every receptor here comes from a person aged 18 to 75 in good health.

This clone showed up many times. Read data end 3 residues before the CDR3 end; the end is taken from the germline J gene. V is TRBV30 and J is TRBJ2-1, with TRBD2 matching over 7 bases. After removal of 4 bases from V and 6 bases from J, the junction contained 18 bases not matched to a gene. CDR3 length equals 17 residues. The germline V gene has CDR1 GTSNPN and CDR2 SVGIG (reference sequence). CDR3 protein: CAWNFGLVSSRGNEQFF. The DNA read from the CDR3 is TGTGCCTGGAACTTTGGACTAGTCAGTTCTCGTGGCAATGAG.

The sample holds many counts of this clone. The CDR3 extends 3 residues past the end of the read, so its final part is completed from the germline J gene. The V call is TRBV20-1, the J call TRBJ2-3, with TRBD2 matching over 11 bases. Trimming took 5 bases from V and 3 from J; bases not matched to a gene: 13. Germline CDR1 is DFQATT and CDR2 is SNEGSKA (reference sequence). There are 17 residues in the CDR3. CDR3 DNA (partial): TGCAGTGCTCACAGTGGGCTAGCGGGGGGTTTAACAGATACG. Amino acid sequence: CSAHSGLAGGLTDT. The full CDR3 sequence reads CSAHSGLAGGLTDTQYF.

The sample holds many counts of this clone. The CDR3 bases that were read are TGCAGTGCTAGAGGGGCGGGGGGGGTGTTAGATGAG. Amino acids: CSARGAGGVLDE. The whole CDR3 sequence is CSARGAGGVLDEQFF. The V gene is TRBV20-1, the J gene TRBJ2-1; TRBD2 agrees at 9 bases. From the germline J gene comes the end of the CDR3, since the read stops 3 residues before it. The CDR3 is 15 residues long. Germline trimming cut 1 base from V and 8 bases from J; bases unmatched to any gene: 9. Germline CDR1 DFQATT, CDR2 SNEGSKA (reference sequence).

This clone was recorded many times. The read ends 3 residues before the CDR3 terminus; that terminus is restored from the germline J gene. V is TRBV18 and J is TRBJ2-1; 11 nucleotides agree with TRBD2. This CDR3 spans 15 amino acids. V was clipped by 5 bases and J by 3 bases; unmatched bases: 3. Germline-derived CDR1 and CDR2 are KGHSH and LQKENI. The DNA read from the CDR3 is TGTGCCAGCTCAGCCGGACTAGCGGGCTACAATGAG. Translating gives CASSAGLAGYNE. The full CDR3 protein is CASSAGLAGYNEQFF.

This clone was observed at least ten times. The CDR3 goes on 3 residues after the read ends, and that part is filled in from the germline J gene. The rearrangement joins TRBV30 to TRBJ1-4; possibly TRBD1 for D (6 bases). The CDR3 contains 17 residues. Per germline, CDR1 GTSNPN and CDR2 SVGIG (reference sequence). V gave up 2 bases and J gave up 7 bases, with 23 bases separating them. The CDR3 loop reads CAWSISGARRSREKLFF. CDR3 DNA, as far as it was read: TGTGCCTGGAGTATCTCAGGGGCCCGGCGGTCGCGTGAAAAA. Together with reference TRBV30 and TRBJ1-4, the CDR3 gives the full variable domain: SQTIHQWPATLVQPVGSPLSLECTVEGTSNPNLYWYRQAAGRGLQLLFYSVGIGQISSEVPQNLSASRPQDRQFILSSKKLLLSDSGFYLCAWSISGARRSREKLFFGSGTQLSVL.

This clone was detected many times. The missing CDR3 end, 3 residues past where the read stops, is filled in from the germline J gene. V usage is TRBV15 and J usage is TRBJ2-5; unclear D gene. Trimming shortened V by 5 bases and J by 0 bases, and 13 bases separated the two germline ends. CDR3 length equals 15 residues. Germline V gives CDR1 LNHNV, CDR2 YYDKDF (reference sequence). The sequenced CDR3 bases are TGTGCCACCAGCTCGCTCGGCGCGGACCAAGAGACC. This gives the protein CATSSLGADQET. The whole CDR3 protein reads CATSSLGADQETQYF.

This clone was detected ten times or more. The read ends 3 residues shy of where the CDR3 ends; the end is completed using the germline J gene. The chain employs TRBV6-2 or TRBV6-3 and TRBJ1-6; 8 bases align to TRBD1. The germline CDR1 and CDR2 sequences are MNHEY and SVGEGT. The CDR3 sequence is 17 residues long. V lost 6 bases, J lost 10 bases, and 17 bases stayed unmatched. The CDR3 region is CASRKFTIQGGNSPLHF. The DNA read from the CDR3 is TGTGCCAGCAGAAAATTCACAATACAGGGGGGAAACTCACCC.

Ten or more counts support this clone. The CDR3 goes on 3 residues after the read ends, and that part is filled in from the germline J gene. The J gene is TRBJ2-7, the V gene TRBV23-1; D remains unclear. TRBV23-1 is an open reading frame whose function is uncertain. This CDR3 is built from 15 residues. Trimming shortened V by 1 base and J by 4 bases, and 14 bases separated the two germline ends. Partial CDR3 DNA: TGCGCCAGCAGTCAATGTTCCTCGTTCCCTTACGAG. The encoded protein is CASSQCSSFPYE. The entire CDR3 reads CASSQCSSFPYEQYF.

This clone was picked up many times. The CDR3 extends 3 residues past the end of the read, so its final part is completed from the germline J gene. The V call is TRBV2, the J call TRBJ1-6; D uncertain. CDR3 length: 13 residues. Germline CDR1 reads SNHLY; CDR2 reads FYNNEI. Trimming cost V 7 bases and J 10 bases, with 14 bases left between them. CDR3 DNA (partial): TGTGCCAGCACTAGTGTAATACGCTCACCC. Its protein is CASTSVIRSP. The whole CDR3 reads CASTSVIRSPLHF. The variable domain in full, with the rest retrieved from reference TRBV2 and TRBJ1-6, is EPEVTQTPSHQVTQMGQEVILRCVPISNHLYFYWYRQILGQKVEFLVSFYNNEISEKSEIFDDQFSVERPDGSNFTLKIRSTKLEDSAMYFCASTSVIRSPLHFGNGTRLTVT.

In its sample, this clone was seen many times. The read halts 3 residues ahead of the CDR3 end, with the missing end drawn from the germline J gene. This rearrangement joins TRBV10-3 to TRBJ1-2; tentatively, D is TRBD1 (5 bases). Germline CDR1 reads ENHRY; CDR2 reads SYGVKD. V gave up 8 bases and J gave up 0 bases, with 13 bases separating them. The CDR3 is made up of 14 amino acids. CDR3 DNA (partial): TGTGCCATCGGGGCAGGCGCAACTAACTATGGC. Translation: CAIGAGATNYG. The full CDR3 sequence reads CAIGAGATNYGYTF.

In its sample, this clone was seen many times. The CDR3 end lies 3 residues beyond the end of the read and is filled in from the germline J gene. The chain uses TRBV12-3 or TRBV12-4 and TRBJ2-5; D is possibly TRBD1 (5 bases). V was shortened by 2 bases and J by 5 bases, with 12 bases between the two germline ends. The CDR3 extends over 14 amino acids. The chain's CDR3 is CASSLRGPGETQYF. The part of the CDR3 DNA that was read is TGTGCCAGCAGTTTAAGGGGTCCCGGGGAGACC.

The table lists this clone with many counts. The read gets to within 3 residues of the CDR3 end, and the germline J gene fills in the rest. The gene calls are TRBV15 and TRBJ1-5, with a weak D call TRBD1 (5 bases). This CDR3 is built from 15 residues. Germline CDR1 and CDR2: LNHNV and YYDKDF (reference sequence). The V gene lost 0 bases and the J gene lost 4 bases, with 10 bases spanning the gap. The part of the CDR3 DNA that was read is TGTGCCACCAGCAGAGACAGGGCCCTGAATCAGCCC. Translated: CATSRDRALNQP. The complete CDR3 protein is CATSRDRALNQPQHF.

In its sample, this clone was seen many times. The CDR3 DNA, read in part, is TGTGCCAGCAGCTTGAGAGGGGACTCCTACGAG. It translates to CASSLRGDSYE. The whole CDR3 region reads CASSLRGDSYEQYF. The chain joins TRBV5-4 to TRBJ2-7; possibly TRBD1 or TRBD2 for D (5 bases each). Sequencing ends 3 residues short of the CDR3 end; the germline J gene provides the rest. The CDR3 spans 14 residues. Trimming shortened V by 1 base and J by 0 bases, and 8 bases separated the two germline ends. Germline CDR1 reads SGHNT; CDR2 reads YYREEE (reference sequence).

In its sample, this clone was seen many times. The read ends 3 residues early relative to the CDR3; the germline J gene fills the gap. V and J are TRBV7-2 and TRBJ1-1, with D uncertain. Looked up from germline, CDR1 is SGHTA and CDR2 is FQGNSA. V was clipped by 1 base and J by 4 bases, with 7 bases between them. This CDR3 region has 13 residues. The sequenced part of the CDR3 DNA is TGTGCCAGCAGCTTAGGAGGGCCCACTGAA. Protein sequence: CASSLGGPTE. The full CDR3 is CASSLGGPTEAFF. The full variable domain, completed using reference TRBV7-2 and TRBJ1-1, is GAGVSQSPSNKVTEKGKDVELRCDPISGHTALYWYRQSLGQGLEFLIYFQGNSAPDKSGLPSDRFSAERTGGSVSTLTIQRTQQEDSAVYLCASSLGGPTEAFFGQGTRLTVV.

This clone occurred many times. The read gets to within 3 residues of the CDR3 end, and the germline J gene fills in the rest. The genes are TRBV30 and TRBJ1-1; possibly TRBD1 for D (6 bases). This CDR3 has 13 amino acids. Trimming removed 4 bases from V and 4 bases from J, with 13 bases in between. Germline loops: CDR1 GTSNPN, CDR2 SVGIG (reference sequence). The CDR3 bases that were read are TGTGCCTGGATTCCGGAAGGGGGCACTGAA. It encodes CAWIPEGGTE. In full, the CDR3 is CAWIPEGGTEAFF.

In its sample, this clone was seen many times. Read data end 3 residues before the CDR3 end; the end is taken from the germline J gene. The gene calls are TRBV20-1 and TRBJ2-3, with 8 bases lining up with TRBD1. This CDR3 is built from 15 residues. The germline CDR1 and CDR2 sequences are DFQATT and SNEGSKA (reference sequence). CDR3 bases read: TGCAGTGCTAGAGATGGCAGGGGGCTCAATCAGCCG. This gives the protein CSARDGRGLNQP. The whole CDR3 sequence reads CSARDGRGLNQPQYF.

This clone was recorded many times. The read finishes 3 residues shy of the CDR3 end, and the germline J gene is used to complete it. The rearrangement links TRBV20-1 to TRBJ2-5; perhaps TRBD2 as D (6 bases). The CDR3 runs to 15 residues. CDR1 is DFQATT and CDR2 is SNEGSKA in the germline V gene (reference sequence). V was shortened by 6 bases and J by 0 bases, with 17 bases between the two germline ends. The CDR3 is CSARPGGPYQETQYF. The covered CDR3 bases are TGCAGTGCCCGCCCCGGGGGACCGTACCAAGAGACC.

This clone was counted a few times. Its ends do not fully match the called genes, so a read error is possible. The read comes to an end 3 residues before the CDR3 does, leaving the germline J gene to fill in the end. The genes are TRBV10-2 and TRBJ2-1; 12 bases match TRBD2. CDR1 WSHSY and CDR2 SAAADI come from the germline V gene. The CDR3 extends over 14 amino acids. The CDR3 protein is CVSRASGGAPEQFF. The sequenced CDR3 bases are TGCGTCAGCCGCGCTAGCGGGGGGGCGCCTGAG.

This clone came up many times. The read gets to within 3 residues of the CDR3 end, and the germline J gene fills in the rest. This sequence joins TRBV30 and TRBJ2-3, with TRBD1 as a possible D gene (5 bases). The CDR3 runs 13 residues. CDR1 and CDR2 from the germline V gene are GTSNPN and SVGIG (reference sequence). CDR3 bases read: TGTGCCTGGAGTGATCTAAGGGGTCCGACG. Translated, it gives CAWSDLRGPT. The whole CDR3 region reads CAWSDLRGPTQYF.

This clone was seen ten or more times. The read comes to an end 3 residues before the CDR3 does, leaving the germline J gene to fill in the end. V usage is TRBV6-1 and J usage is TRBJ1-2; D is possibly TRBD1 (5 bases). Trimming shortened V by 2 bases and J by 2 bases, and 12 bases separated the two germline ends. Germline V gene lookup returns CDR1 MNHNS and CDR2 SASEGT. The CDR3 consists of 15 residues. Incomplete CDR3 DNA: TGTGCCAGCAGTGAAATAGCAGGGATGAACTATGGC. It codes for CASSEIAGMNYG. The CDR3 in full is CASSEIAGMNYGYTF.

This clone was seen repeatedly, ten times or more. The observed sequence ends 3 residues before the CDR3 terminus, with the missing tail filled in from the germline J gene. The chain recombines TRBV20-1 with TRBJ2-1; maybe TRBD2 (6 bases). Germline-derived CDR1 and CDR2 are DFQATT and SNEGSKA (reference sequence). Trimming stripped 6 bases from V and 4 bases from J, with 16 bases between. This CDR3 comprises 14 residues. CDR3 protein: CSARRARVYNEQFF. The covered CDR3 bases are TGCAGTGCCCGGAGGGCCAGGGTTTACAATGAG.

This clone appeared many times. With the read ending 3 residues before the CDR3 end, the germline J gene is used to fill in that end. V is TRBV7-2 and J is TRBJ2-2; no firm D call. Trimming pared 5 bases from V and 3 bases from J, leaving 4 bases between. The germline V gene encodes CDR1 SGHTA and CDR2 FQGNSA. The CDR3 sequence is 12 residues long. The sequenced part of the CDR3 DNA is TGTGCCAGCAGCCCTTACACCGGGGAG. Its translation: CASSPYTGE. The whole CDR3 sequence reads CASSPYTGELFF.

In this sample, this clone turned up many times. The read terminates 3 residues before the CDR3 end, so the remaining end is supplied by the germline J gene. The rearrangement links TRBV28 to TRBJ2-5; the match to TRBD2 covers 9 bases. Germline-derived CDR1 and CDR2 are MDHEN and SYDVKM. V was clipped by 6 bases and J by 5 bases; unmatched bases: 10. This CDR3 comprises 15 residues. Partial CDR3 DNA: TGTGCCAGCAGCCGACCAAGCGGGGGGTCGGAGACC. Its protein product is CASSRPSGGSET. The entire CDR3 protein reads CASSRPSGGSETQYF. Filled out from reference TRBV28 and TRBJ2-5, the complete variable domain reads DVKVTQSSRYLVKRTGEKVFLECVQDMDHENMFWYRQDPGLGLRLIYFSYDVKMKEKGDIPEGYSVSREKKERFSLILESASTNQTSMYLCASSRPSGGSETQYFGPGTRLLVL.

This clone was recorded many times. The read finishes 3 residues shy of the CDR3 end, and the germline J gene is used to complete it. The chain uses TRBV19 and TRBJ2-2; perhaps TRBD2 as D (6 bases). Trimming cost V 4 bases and J 4 bases, with 13 bases left between them. The length of the CDR3 is 15 residues. Looked up from germline, CDR1 is LNHDA and CDR2 is SQIVND (reference sequence). The chain's CDR3 is CASSSRVGGTGELFF. The CDR3 DNA, read in part, is TGTGCCAGTAGTAGCAGGGTCGGGGGCACCGGGGAG. The entire variable domain, with the rest obtained from reference TRBV19 and TRBJ2-2, is as follows: DGGITQSPKYLFRKEGQNVTLSCEQNLNHDAMYWYRQDPGQGLRLIYYSQIVNDFQKGDIAEGYSVSREKKESFPLTVTSAQKNPTAFYLCASSSRVGGTGELFFGEGSRLTVL.

The table lists this clone with many counts. The sequenced fragment ends 3 residues before the CDR3 boundary, so the rest is inferred from the germline J gene. The rearrangement uses TRBV6-1 and TRBJ1-5; unclear D gene. Per germline, CDR1 MNHNS and CDR2 SASEGT. The CDR3 sequence is 16 residues long. Trimming removed 1 base at V and 1 base at J, with 11 bases between. The CDR3 spells CASSEGLTASNQPQHF. The DNA read from the CDR3 is TGTGCCAGCAGTGAAGGCCTCACTGCGAGCAATCAGCCC.

At least ten counts were recorded for this clone. Read coverage stops 3 residues before the CDR3 terminus; the germline J gene supplies the remainder. J is TRBJ2-3 and V is TRBV5-5; no reliable D call. V dropped 1 base and J dropped 2 bases, with 5 bases sitting between them. The CDR3 covers 13 residues. Per the germline V gene, CDR1 is SGHKS and CDR2 is YYEKEE (reference sequence). The CDR3 spells CASSLYNTDTQYF. The sequenced part of the CDR3 DNA is TGTGCCAGCAGCTTGTACAACACAGATACG.

In its sample, this clone was seen many times. The sequence runs out 3 residues before the end of the CDR3; the remainder is reconstructed from the germline J gene. The chain recombines TRBV7-2 with TRBJ1-2, with a tentative D call TRBD1 (5 bases). CDR3 length equals 13 residues. CDR1 is SGHTA, CDR2 FQGNSA, per germline. V was pared by 5 bases and J by 4 bases, with 11 bases between. The chain's CDR3 is CASSSDSVYGYTF. Incomplete CDR3 DNA: TGTGCCAGCAGCAGCGACAGTGTCTATGGC.

This clone has a count of ten or more. Coverage ceases 3 residues before the CDR3 finishes, and the germline J gene fills in the end. The chain recombines TRBV18 with TRBJ2-5; 7 bases map to TRBD1. CDR3 length: 13 residues. The trim removed 5 bases at V and 2 bases at J, leaving 2 bases unmatched. Per germline, CDR1 KGHSH and CDR2 LQKENI. The CDR3 spells CASSSGQQETQYF. CDR3 DNA (partial): TGTGCCAGCTCATCGGGACAGCAAGAGACC.

About this clone itself: Relative to the germline gene, one junction end is altered; a read error may explain this. The CDR3 end lies 3 residues beyond the end of the read and is filled in from the germline J gene. The chain is built from TRBV7-9 and TRBJ1-1, with D possibly TRBD1 on 5 matching bases. Germline assignment: CDR1 SEHNR and CDR2 FQNEAQ (reference sequence). This CDR3 is built from 14 residues. Incomplete CDR3 DNA: TGTTCCAGCAGCCCCATGGGGAGGGGCACTGAA. Its protein product is CSSSPMGRGTE. The CDR3, in full, reads CSSSPMGRGTEAFF.

This clone was seen repeatedly, ten times or more. The CDR3 DNA, read in part, is TGTGCCAGCAGCTTAGGACAGGGGGATTCACCC. Its translation: CASSLGQGDSP. The whole CDR3 protein is CASSLGQGDSPLHF. The V call is TRBV7-9, the J call TRBJ1-6, with 9 bases identical to TRBD1. The sequenced fragment ends 3 residues before the CDR3 boundary, so the rest is inferred from the germline J gene. V was clipped by 1 base and J by 8 bases; unmatched bases: 0. The CDR3 has 14 residues. Germline V gene lookup returns CDR1 SEHNR and CDR2 FQNEAQ (reference sequence).

This clone was picked up many times. The missing CDR3 end, 3 residues past where the read stops, is filled in from the germline J gene. V is TRBV10-3 and J is TRBJ2-5, with TRBD1 matching over 12 bases. This CDR3 is 16 amino acids long. CDR1 and CDR2 from the germline V gene are ENHRY and SYGVKD. The V gene end was trimmed by 4 bases and the J gene end by 5 bases; junction bases not matched to a gene: 8. Partial CDR3 DNA: TGTGCCATCAGTGCCGGGACAGGGGGCTTTAGGGAGACC. The encoded protein is CAISAGTGGFRET. The whole CDR3 is CAISAGTGGFRETQYF.

This clone was observed a few times. The CDR3 end is not reached by the read, which stops 3 residues before it; the germline J gene fills it in. The rearrangement joins TRBV7-9 to TRBJ2-2; D is perhaps TRBD1 (5 bases). CDR1 is SEHNR and CDR2 is FQNEAQ in the germline V gene (reference sequence). The CDR3 loop spans 13 amino acids. The sequenced CDR3 bases are TGTGCCAGCAGCTTTTCTGGGGCCAACGTG. Translation: CASSFSGANV. The complete CDR3 sequence is CASSFSGANVLFF.